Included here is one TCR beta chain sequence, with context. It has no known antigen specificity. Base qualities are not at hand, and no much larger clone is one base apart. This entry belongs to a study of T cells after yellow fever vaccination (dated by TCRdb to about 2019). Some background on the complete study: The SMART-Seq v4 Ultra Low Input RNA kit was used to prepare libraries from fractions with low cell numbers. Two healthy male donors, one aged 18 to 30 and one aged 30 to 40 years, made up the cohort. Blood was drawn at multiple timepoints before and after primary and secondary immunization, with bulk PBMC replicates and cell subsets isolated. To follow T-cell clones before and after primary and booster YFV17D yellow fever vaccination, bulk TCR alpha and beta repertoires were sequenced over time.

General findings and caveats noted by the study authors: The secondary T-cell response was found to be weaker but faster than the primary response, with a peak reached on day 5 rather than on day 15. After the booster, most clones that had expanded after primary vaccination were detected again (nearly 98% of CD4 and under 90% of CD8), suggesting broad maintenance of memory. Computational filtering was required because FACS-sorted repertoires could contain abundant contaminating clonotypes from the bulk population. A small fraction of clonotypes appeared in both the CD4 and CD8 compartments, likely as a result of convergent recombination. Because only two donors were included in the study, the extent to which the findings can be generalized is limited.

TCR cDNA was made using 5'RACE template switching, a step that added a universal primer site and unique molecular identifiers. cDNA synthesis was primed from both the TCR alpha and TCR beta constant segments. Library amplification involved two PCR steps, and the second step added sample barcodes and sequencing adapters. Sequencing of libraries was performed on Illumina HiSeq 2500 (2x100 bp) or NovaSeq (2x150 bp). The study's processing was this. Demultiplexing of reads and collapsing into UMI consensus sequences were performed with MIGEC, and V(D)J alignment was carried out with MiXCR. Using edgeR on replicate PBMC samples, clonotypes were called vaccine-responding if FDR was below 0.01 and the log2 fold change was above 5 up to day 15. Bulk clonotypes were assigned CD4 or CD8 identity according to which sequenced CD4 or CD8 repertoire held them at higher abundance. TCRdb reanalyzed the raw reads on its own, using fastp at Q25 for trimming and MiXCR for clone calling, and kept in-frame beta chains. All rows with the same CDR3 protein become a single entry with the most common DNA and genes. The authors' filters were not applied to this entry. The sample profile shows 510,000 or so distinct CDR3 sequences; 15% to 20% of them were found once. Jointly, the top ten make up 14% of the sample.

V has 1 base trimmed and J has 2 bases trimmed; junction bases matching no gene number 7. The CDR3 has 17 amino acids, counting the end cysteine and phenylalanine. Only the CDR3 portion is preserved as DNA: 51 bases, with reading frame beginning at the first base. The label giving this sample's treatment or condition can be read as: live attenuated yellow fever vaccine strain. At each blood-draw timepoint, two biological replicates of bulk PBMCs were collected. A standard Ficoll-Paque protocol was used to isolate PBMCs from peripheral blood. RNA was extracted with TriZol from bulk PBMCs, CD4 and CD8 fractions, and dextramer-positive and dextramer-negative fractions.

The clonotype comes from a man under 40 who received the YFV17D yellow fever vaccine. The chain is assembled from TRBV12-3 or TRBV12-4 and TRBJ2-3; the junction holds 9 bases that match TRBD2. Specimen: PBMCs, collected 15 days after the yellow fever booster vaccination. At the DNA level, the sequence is TGTGCCAGCAGTTTAGGACTAGCGGTAGGCTTCACAGATACGCAGTATTTT. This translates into CASSLGLAVGFTDTQYF.